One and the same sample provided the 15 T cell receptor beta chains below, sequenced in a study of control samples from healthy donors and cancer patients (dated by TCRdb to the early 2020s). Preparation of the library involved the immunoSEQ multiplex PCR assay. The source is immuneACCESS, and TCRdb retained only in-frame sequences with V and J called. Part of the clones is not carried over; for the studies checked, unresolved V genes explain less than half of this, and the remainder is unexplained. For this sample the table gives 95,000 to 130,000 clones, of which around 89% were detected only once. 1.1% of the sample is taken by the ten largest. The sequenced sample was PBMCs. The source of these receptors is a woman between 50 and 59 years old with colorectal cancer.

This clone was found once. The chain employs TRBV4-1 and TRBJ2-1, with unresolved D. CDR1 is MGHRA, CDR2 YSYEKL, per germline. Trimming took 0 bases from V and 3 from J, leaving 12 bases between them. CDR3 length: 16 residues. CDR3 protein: CASSQESLKIYNEQFF. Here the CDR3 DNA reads TGCGCCAGCAGCCAAGAGTCACTAAAAATCTACAATGAGCAGTTCTTC.

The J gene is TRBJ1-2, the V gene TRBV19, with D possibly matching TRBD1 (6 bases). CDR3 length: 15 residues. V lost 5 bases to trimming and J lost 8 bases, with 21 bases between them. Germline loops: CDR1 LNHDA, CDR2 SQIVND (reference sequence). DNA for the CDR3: TGTGCCAGTAGTCTGGGGGACATGGGGGCGAGAGGCTACACCTTC. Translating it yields CASSLGDMGARGYTF.

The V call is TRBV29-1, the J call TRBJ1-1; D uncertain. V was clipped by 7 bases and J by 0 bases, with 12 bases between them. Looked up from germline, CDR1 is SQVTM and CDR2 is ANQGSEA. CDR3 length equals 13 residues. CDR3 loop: CSAEYGVNTEAFF. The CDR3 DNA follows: TGCAGCGCTGAGTATGGGGTGAACACTGAAGCTTTCTTT. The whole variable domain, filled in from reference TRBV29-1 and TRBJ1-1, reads SAVISQKPSRDICQRGTSLTIQCQVDSQVTMMFWYRQQPGQSLTLIATANQGSEATYESGFVIDKFPISRPNLTFSTLTVSNMSPEDSSIYLCSAEYGVNTEAFFGQGTRLTVV.

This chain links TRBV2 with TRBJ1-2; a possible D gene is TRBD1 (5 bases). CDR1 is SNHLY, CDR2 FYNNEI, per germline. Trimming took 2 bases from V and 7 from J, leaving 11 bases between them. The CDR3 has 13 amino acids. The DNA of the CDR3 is TGTGCCAGCAGTGAAACAGGAGGAGGTGGCTACACCTTC. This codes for CASSETGGGGYTF. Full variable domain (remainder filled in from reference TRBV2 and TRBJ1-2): EPEVTQTPSHQVTQMGQEVILRCVPISNHLYFYWYRQILGQKVEFLVSFYNNEISEKSEIFDDQFSVERPDGSNFTLKIRSTKLEDSAMYFCASSETGGGGYTFGSGTRLTVV.

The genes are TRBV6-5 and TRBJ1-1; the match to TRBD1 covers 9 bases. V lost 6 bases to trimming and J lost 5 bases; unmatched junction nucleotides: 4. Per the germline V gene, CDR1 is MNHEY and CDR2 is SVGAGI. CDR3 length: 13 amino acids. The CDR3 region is CASSVDRGTEAFF. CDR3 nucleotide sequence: TGTGCCAGCAGCGTCGACAGGGGGACTGAAGCTTTCTTT.

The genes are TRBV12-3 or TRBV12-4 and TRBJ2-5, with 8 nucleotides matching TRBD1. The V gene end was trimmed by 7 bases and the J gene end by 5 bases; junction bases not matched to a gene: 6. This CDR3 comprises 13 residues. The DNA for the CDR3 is TGTGCCAGCACTCGACAGGGGTGGGAGACCCAGTACTTC. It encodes CASTRQGWETQYF.

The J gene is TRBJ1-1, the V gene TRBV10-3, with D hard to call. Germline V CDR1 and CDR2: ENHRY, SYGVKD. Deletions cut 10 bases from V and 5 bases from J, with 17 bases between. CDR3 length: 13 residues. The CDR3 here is CATDAGLGTEAFF. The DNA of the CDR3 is TGTGCCACCGATGCCGGTTTAGGGACTGAAGCTTTCTTT.

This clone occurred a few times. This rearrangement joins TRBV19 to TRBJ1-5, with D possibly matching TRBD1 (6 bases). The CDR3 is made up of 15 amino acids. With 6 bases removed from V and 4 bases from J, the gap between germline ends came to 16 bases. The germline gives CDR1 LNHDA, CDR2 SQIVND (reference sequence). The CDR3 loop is CASSLPGTQNQPQHF. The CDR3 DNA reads TGTGCCAGTAGCCTCCCCGGGACACAAAATCAGCCCCAGCATTTT.

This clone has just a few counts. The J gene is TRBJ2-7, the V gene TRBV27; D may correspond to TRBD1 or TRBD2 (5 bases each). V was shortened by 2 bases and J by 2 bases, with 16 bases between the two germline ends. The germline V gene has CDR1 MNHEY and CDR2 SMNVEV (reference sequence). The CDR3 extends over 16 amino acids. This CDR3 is CASSLEGRRLAYEQYF. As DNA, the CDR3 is TGTGCCAGCAGTTTAGAGGGACGGAGGCTCGCCTACGAGCAGTACTTC.

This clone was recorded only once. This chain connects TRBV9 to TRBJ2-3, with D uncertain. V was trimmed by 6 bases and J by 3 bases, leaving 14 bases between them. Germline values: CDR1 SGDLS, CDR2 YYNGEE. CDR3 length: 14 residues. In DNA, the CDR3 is TGTGCCAGCAACATACACGGTTGGACAGATACGCAGTATTTT. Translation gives CASNIHGWTDTQYF.

The CDR3: CASSLEGTSQETQYF. The CDR3 DNA reads as TGTGCCAGCAGCTTAGAAGGGACTTCCCAGGAGACCCAGTACTTC. This chain uses TRBV11-2 with TRBJ2-5; a weak D match, TRBD2 (6 bases). The CDR3 spans 15 residues. Germline loops: CDR1 SGHAT, CDR2 FQNNGV. Trimming removed 0 bases at V and 5 bases at J, with 13 bases between. The whole variable domain, filled in from reference TRBV11-2 and TRBJ2-5, reads EAGVAQSPRYKIIEKRQSVAFWCNPISGHATLYWYQQILGQGPKLLIQFQNNGVVDDSQLPKDRFSAERLKGVDSTLKIQPAKLEDSAVYLCASSLEGTSQETQYFGPGTRLLVL.

The CDR3 DNA sequence: TGTGCCTGGAGCCCCCGACTAGCGGGGGGGCGTGAGCAGTACTTC. Its protein is CAWSPRLAGGREQYF. This rearrangement joins TRBV30 to TRBJ2-7; 14 nucleotides line up with TRBD2. CDR3 size: 15 residues. V shed 3 bases and J 7 bases; nucleotides not matched to a gene: 8. Per germline, CDR1 GTSNPN and CDR2 SVGIG (reference sequence).

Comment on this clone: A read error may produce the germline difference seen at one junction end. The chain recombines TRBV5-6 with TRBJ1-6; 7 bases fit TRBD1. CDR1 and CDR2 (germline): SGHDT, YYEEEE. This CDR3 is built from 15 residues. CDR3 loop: CASSLGDRDNSPLHF. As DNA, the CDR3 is TGTGCCAGCAGTTTGGGGGACAGAGATAATTCACCCCTCCACTTT.

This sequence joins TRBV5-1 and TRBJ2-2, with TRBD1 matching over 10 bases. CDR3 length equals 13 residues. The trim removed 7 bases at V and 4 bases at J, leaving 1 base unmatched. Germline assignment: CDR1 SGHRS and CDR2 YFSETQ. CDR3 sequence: CASRTGGTGELFF. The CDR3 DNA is TGCGCCAGCCGGACAGGGGGCACCGGGGAGCTGTTTTTT.

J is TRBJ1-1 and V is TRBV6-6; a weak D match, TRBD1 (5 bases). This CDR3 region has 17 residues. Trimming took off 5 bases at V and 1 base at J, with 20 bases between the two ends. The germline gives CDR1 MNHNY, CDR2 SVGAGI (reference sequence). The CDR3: CASSPGGYGVWNTEAFF. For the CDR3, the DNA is TGTGCCAGCAGTCCGGGGGGGTACGGTGTTTGGAACACTGAAGCTTTCTTT.